One TCR beta chain is described in this entry. What it binds is not known. Russia was home to the donors, healthy Caucasian individuals aged roughly 6 to 95. The sample, around 9.9 milliliters of peripheral blood, was drawn from each donor. Per sample, no less than 5 micrograms of total RNA were extracted. Then a second PCR, running roughly 7 to 11 cycles, was carried out with a sample-barcoded 5' primer and a J-beta primer mix. From the 5' RACE reads, TCRdb called clonotypes with MiXCR, one entry per CDR3 protein. The sample consists of approximately 2,000,000 distinct CDR3 sequences, around 42% of them appearing once. The data were obtained in a study of blood T cells in healthy people across ages. The CDR3 is 12 amino acids. Trimming removed 5 bases from V and 5 bases from J, with 10 bases in between. Germline-derived CDR1 and CDR2 are SNHLY and FYNNEI. Overall study findings and caveats: Estimates of diversity drawn from one million T cells were considered underestimates.

The chain employs TRBV2 and TRBJ2-7, with D unresolved. Sequenced material: blood. The source is a human donor in good health. For the CDR3, the DNA is TGTGCCAGCAGTTACGACTCAGACGAGCAGTACTTC. Protein sequence: CASSYDSDEQYF.